The 30 T cell receptor beta chains in this list originate from one sample, sequenced in a study of fetal regulatory T cell absence and autoimmunity. Some clones are missing from TCRdb's copy, which holds only in-frame ones; the method was immunoSEQ multiplex PCR. The table has about 95,000 clones, about three quarters seen once. The sequenced material came from pancreas tissue. These receptors all come from a male donor with IPEX syndrome.

This clone was picked up a small number of times. The chain combines TRBV7-6 with TRBJ2-2; D gene ambiguous. Germline V gene lookup returns CDR1 SGHVS and CDR2 FNYEAQ. The CDR3 consists of 15 residues. Trimming pared 1 base from V and 4 bases from J, leaving 10 bases between. The CDR3 bases are TGTGCCAGCAGCTTAGGCGGCGGATTCACCGGGGAGCTGTTTTTT. This gives the protein CASSLGGGFTGELFF. Using reference TRBV7-6 and TRBJ2-2 for the parts outside the CDR3, the full variable domain is GAGVSQSPRYKVTKRGQDVALRCDPISGHVSLYWYRQALGQGPEFLTYFNYEAQQDKSGLPNDRFSAERPEGSISTLTIQRTEQRDSAMYRCASSLGGGFTGELFFGEGSRLTVL.

V gene TRBV23-1 combines with J gene TRBJ2-5; D unclear. TRBV23-1 is designated an ORF whose function remains uncertain. Trimming took off 3 bases at V and 5 bases at J, with 16 bases between the two ends. This CDR3 contains 15 residues. This CDR3 reads CASSHPEQSSETQYF. The CDR3, as DNA: TGCGCCAGCAGTCACCCTGAACAGTCCTCGGAGACCCAGTACTTC.

V is TRBV6-5 and J is TRBJ1-4; 9 bases map to TRBD1. After removal of 2 bases from V and 6 bases from J, the junction contained 1 base not matched to a gene. This CDR3 is built from 14 residues. Germline-derived CDR1 and CDR2 are MNHEY and SVGAGI. Written as DNA, the CDR3 is TGTGCCAGCAGTTACCGGGACAGGGATGAAAAACTGTTTTTT. This encodes CASSYRDRDEKLFF.

V is TRBV5-1 and J is TRBJ2-7; TRBD1 aligns across 8 bases. Germline trimming cut 0 bases from V and 5 bases from J; bases unmatched to any gene: 7. CDR1 and CDR2 from the germline V gene are SGHRS and YFSETQ. The length of the CDR3 is 15 residues. CDR3 DNA sequence: TGCGCCAGCAGCTTGGAGGGCAGGGGGCGGGACGAGCAGTACTTC. This gives the protein CASSLEGRGRDEQYF.

This clone was observed a few times. This chain uses TRBV5-1 with TRBJ1-2, with D hard to call. This CDR3 region has 12 residues. V was cut by 2 bases and J by 5 bases, with 7 bases left in between. Germline loops: CDR1 SGHRS, CDR2 YFSETQ. The CDR3 coding sequence is TGCGCCAGCAGCTTCTCGGGTTATGGCTACACCTTC. Translation: CASSFSGYGYTF.

This clone has a count of ten or more. Other DNA variants within this sample encode the same CDR3. The rearrangement uses TRBV27 and TRBJ2-3; 8 nucleotides align to TRBD1. V trimming: 2 bases; J trimming: 0 bases; junction bases outside the gene matches: 1. The CDR3 totals 15 residues. Looked up from germline, CDR1 is MNHEY and CDR2 is SMNVEV (reference sequence). The CDR3 region is CASSLQGASTDTQYF. The CDR3 coding sequence is TGTGCCAGCAGTTTACAGGGGGCGAGCACAGATACGCAGTATTTT.

The chain joins TRBV7-2 to TRBJ2-1; 8 nucleotides line up with TRBD2. This CDR3 is built from 15 residues. Per the germline V gene, CDR1 is SGHTA and CDR2 is FQGNSA. V was clipped by 5 bases and J by 2 bases; unmatched bases: 5. The CDR3, as DNA: TGTGCCAGCAGCCTCTTGCGGGGGGCCTACAATGAGCAGTTCTTC. Translating gives CASSLLRGAYNEQFF.

The chain employs TRBV5-4 and TRBJ2-5; D unclear. Germline CDR1 is SGHNT and CDR2 is YYREEE (reference sequence). The ends were cut back, 3 bases at V and 0 bases at J, with 9 bases in the middle. The CDR3 covers 14 residues. CDR3 in amino acids: CASSSRPYQETQYF. The CDR3 bases are TGTGCCAGCAGCTCAAGACCTTACCAAGAGACCCAGTACTTC.

The chain uses TRBV7-6 and TRBJ1-4; 9 bases match TRBD1. Losses at the gene ends were 4 bases for V and 5 bases for J; bases not matched to a gene: 5. The CDR3 has 15 amino acids. Germline V gene sequence: CDR1 SGHVS, CDR2 FNYEAQ. For the CDR3, the DNA is TGTGCCAGCAGCTCCGCCGGGACAGGGAATGAAAAACTGTTTTTT. Its translation is CASSSAGTGNEKLFF.

The gene calls are TRBV6-4 and TRBJ2-1, with TRBD2 identical over 13 bases. This CDR3 contains 15 residues. Per the germline V gene, CDR1 is MRHNA and CDR2 is SNTAGT. V gave up 2 bases and J gave up 8 bases; unmatched junction bases: 3. The CDR3 protein is CASSDRGLAGHEQFF. The CDR3 bases are TGTGCCAGCAGTGACAGGGGACTAGCGGGACATGAGCAGTTCTTC.

This clone was detected only a few times. CDR3: CASSFRGLRGRAFF. In DNA form, the CDR3 reads TGCGCCAGCAGCTTCCGGGGCTTACGTGGTAGGGCTTTCTTT. The chain couples TRBV5-1 to TRBJ1-1; D possibly corresponds to TRBD1 (5 bases). Trimming stripped 2 bases from V and 11 bases from J, with 19 bases between. Germline loops: CDR1 SGHRS, CDR2 YFSETQ. The CDR3 spans 14 residues. Looking up the rest from reference TRBV5-1 and TRBJ1-1 gives the full variable domain: KAGVTQTPRYLIKTRGQQVTLSCSPISGHRSVSWYQQTPGQGLQFLFEYFSETQRNKGNFPGRFSGRQFSNSRSEMNVSTLELGDSALYLCASSFRGLRGRAFFGQGTRLTVV.

The rearrangement links TRBV5-3 to TRBJ1-2; the D gene is possibly TRBD1 (5 bases). TRBV5-3 has ORF status, its function being uncertain. This CDR3 region has 13 residues. V was clipped by 6 bases and J by 2 bases, with 11 bases between them. The CDR3 sequence: CARKSRGNYGYTF. CDR3 nucleotide sequence: TGTGCCAGAAAGAGTCGGGGGAACTATGGCTACACCTTC.

J is TRBJ2-7 and V is TRBV25-1, with TRBD1 identical over 9 bases. J lost 4 bases, V lost 6 bases, and 1 base had no gene match. Germline V gives CDR1 MGHDK, CDR2 SYGVNS. The CDR3 runs 12 residues. CDR3 protein: CASRDRGYEQYF. Here the CDR3 DNA reads TGTGCCAGCAGGGACAGGGGTTACGAGCAGTACTTC.

V gene TRBV5-6 combines with J gene TRBJ2-7; no reliable D call. Germline V gene sequence: CDR1 SGHDT, CDR2 YYEEEE. The ends were cut back, 0 bases at V and 1 base at J, with 11 bases in the middle. The CDR3 has 15 amino acids. The CDR3 spells CASSLVASWSYEQYF. The CDR3 region has the DNA TGTGCCAGCAGCTTGGTGGCCAGTTGGTCCTACGAGCAGTACTTC.

The CDR3 DNA reads TGTGCCAGCAGCCCCTCCGAGGGGGTTGGCTACACCTTC. It is translated as CASSPSEGVGYTF. The V call is TRBV6-5, the J call TRBJ1-2; D may be TRBD1 (6 bases). This CDR3 comprises 13 residues. V lost 6 bases to trimming and J lost 7 bases, with 15 bases between them. The germline gives CDR1 MNHEY, CDR2 SVGAGI.

The sample holds a few counts of this clone. In DNA, the CDR3 is TGCGCCAGCAGCCAACTCCAGGGGCGCAATCAGCCCCAGCATTTT. This codes for CASSQLQGRNQPQHF. The gene calls are TRBV4-1 and TRBJ1-5; perhaps TRBD1 as D (6 bases). The CDR3 length is 15 residues. Germline V gives CDR1 MGHRA, CDR2 YSYEKL. V lost 2 bases to trimming and J lost 2 bases, with 10 bases between them.

The chain joins TRBV5-1 to TRBJ2-5, with D uncertain. The CDR3 is 12 residues long. From germline, CDR1 is SGHRS and CDR2 YFSETQ. Trimming took 0 bases from V and 3 from J, leaving 3 bases between them. Here the CDR3 DNA reads TGCGCCAGCAGCTTGGCCAAAGAGACCCAGTACTTC. Its protein product is CASSLAKETQYF.

The J gene is TRBJ2-2, the V gene TRBV7-9; the D call may be TRBD1 or TRBD2 (5 bases each). Germline assignment: CDR1 SEHNR and CDR2 FQNEAQ (reference sequence). The CDR3 contains 16 residues. V was cut by 6 bases and J by 3 bases, with 17 bases left in between. CDR3 region: CASRDRDPWDTGELFF. The DNA of the CDR3 is TGTGCCAGCAGGGACCGGGACCCTTGGGACACCGGGGAGCTGTTTTTT.

This clone was detected once. The V call is TRBV19, the J call TRBJ1-6, with D hard to call. CDR1 and CDR2 from the germline V gene are LNHDA and SQIVND (reference sequence). Trimming cost V 3 bases and J 10 bases, with 16 bases left between them. This CDR3 has 15 amino acids. CDR3 loop: CASSIFGIRLSPLHF. The CDR3 nucleotides are TGTGCCAGTAGTATCTTTGGAATTAGGCTATCACCCCTCCACTTT.

The chain links TRBV27 to TRBJ1-4; TRBD1 agrees at 9 bases. The V and J ends lost 6 bases and 6 bases, in that order; junction bases with no gene match: 5. Germline CDR1 and CDR2: MNHEY and SMNVEV (reference sequence). The CDR3 has 14 amino acids. This chain's CDR3 is CASRSGQGDEKLFF. The CDR3 DNA reads TGTGCCAGCAGATCGGGACAGGGTGATGAAAAACTGTTTTTT.

This clone was detected only once. The rearrangement uses TRBV30 and TRBJ1-1, with TRBD1 identical over 7 bases. Germline trimming cut 2 bases from V and 4 bases from J; bases unmatched to any gene: 4. This CDR3 spans 13 amino acids. Germline CDR1 is GTSNPN and CDR2 is SVGIG (reference sequence). The CDR3 DNA follows: TGTGCCTGGAGTCTACAGGGGTCCACTGAAGCTTTCTTT. Translated: CAWSLQGSTEAFF.

The genes are TRBV19 and TRBJ1-1; TRBD1 might be the D (5 bases). This CDR3 is built from 14 residues. Between the trimmed V and J ends, which lost 6 bases and 4 bases, there was a span of 15 bases. CDR1 is LNHDA and CDR2 is SQIVND in the germline V gene (reference sequence). The chain's CDR3 is CASRSGGVGTEAFF. The CDR3 nucleotides read TGTGCCAGTAGATCCGGGGGAGTAGGCACTGAAGCTTTCTTT. Combining the CDR3 with reference TRBV19 and TRBJ1-1 gives the whole variable domain DGGITQSPKYLFRKEGQNVTLSCEQNLNHDAMYWYRQDPGQGLRLIYYSQIVNDFQKGDIAEGYSVSREKKESFPLTVTSAQKNPTAFYLCASRSGGVGTEAFFGQGTRLTVV.

This clone was observed a handful of times. V and J are TRBV6-6 and TRBJ2-7; 12 nucleotides match TRBD2. CDR1 is MNHNY and CDR2 is SVGAGI in the germline V gene (reference sequence). The length of the CDR3 is 16 residues. The trim removed 6 bases at V and 5 bases at J, leaving 11 bases unmatched. The CDR3 sequence: CASSPSPLAGGHEQYF. The CDR3 nucleotides read TGTGCCAGCAGCCCAAGCCCACTAGCGGGGGGCCACGAGCAGTACTTC.

The chain employs TRBV18 and TRBJ1-4, with D possibly matching TRBD1 (5 bases). V lost 6 bases and J 5 bases, leaving 13 bases between the germline ends. CDR1 and CDR2 from the germline V gene are KGHSH and LQKENI. CDR3 length: 14 amino acids. The CDR3 region is CASSLRGTNEKLFF. The CDR3 region has the DNA TGTGCCAGCTCCCTCCGCGGGACGAATGAAAAACTGTTTTTT.

The chain joins TRBV11-2 to TRBJ2-7, with D possibly matching TRBD2 (6 bases). V was shortened by 5 bases and J by 3 bases, with 14 bases between the two germline ends. Germline V gene lookup returns CDR1 SGHAT and CDR2 FQNNGV. The CDR3 is made up of 14 amino acids. The CDR3 DNA follows: TGTGCCAGCAGCCTACGGGGCGGGATCTACGAGCAGTACTTC. It codes for CASSLRGGIYEQYF.

The chain joins TRBV5-1 to TRBJ2-3; D might be TRBD1 (6 bases). This CDR3 has 15 amino acids. V was pared by 0 bases and J by 3 bases, with 11 bases between. Germline CDR1 is SGHRS and CDR2 is YFSETQ. DNA for the CDR3: TGCGCCAGCAGCTTGGTGCTAGGGGGAACAGATACGCAGTATTTT. Translating gives CASSLVLGGTDTQYF.

This rearrangement joins TRBV30 to TRBJ2-7, with a tentative D call TRBD2 (6 bases). V lost 2 bases, J lost 4 bases, and 9 bases lay in between. CDR1 and CDR2 from the germline V gene are GTSNPN and SVGIG (reference sequence). The CDR3 runs 12 residues. Written as DNA, the CDR3 is TGTGCCTGGAGTCCGGGAGTGTACGAGCAGTACTTC. Amino acids: CAWSPGVYEQYF.

This rearrangement joins TRBV23-1 to TRBJ2-4, with a tentative D call TRBD1 (6 bases). TRBV23-1 carries the ORF label, with uncertain function. The CDR3 extends over 18 amino acids. V was pared by 4 bases and J by 0 bases, with 19 bases between. This chain's CDR3 is CASSPGQLYDLAKNIQYF. The CDR3, as DNA: TGCGCCAGCAGTCCCGGACAGTTATATGACCTAGCCAAAAACATTCAGTACTTC.

As regards this clone: An end of the junction does not agree with germline; a read error may underlie this. This rearrangement joins TRBV5-6 to TRBJ1-4; maybe TRBD1 (6 bases). Germline V gene data show CDR1 as SGHDT and CDR2 as YYEEEE. The CDR3 is made up of 14 amino acids. CDR3 sequence: CASSSGTTNEKLFF. The DNA of the CDR3 is TGTGCCAGCAGCTCAGGGACAACGAATGAAAAACTGTTTTTT.

This clone came up a few times. The chain couples TRBV10-3 to TRBJ2-2, with 8 positions matching TRBD1. V gave up 6 bases and J gave up 7 bases; unmatched junction bases: 7. The CDR3 covers 14 residues. Germline-derived CDR1 and CDR2 are ENHRY and SYGVKD. For the CDR3, the DNA is TGTGCCATCAGGAGGACAGGGCTATTCGGGGAGCTGTTTTTT. Its translation is CAIRRTGLFGELFF.